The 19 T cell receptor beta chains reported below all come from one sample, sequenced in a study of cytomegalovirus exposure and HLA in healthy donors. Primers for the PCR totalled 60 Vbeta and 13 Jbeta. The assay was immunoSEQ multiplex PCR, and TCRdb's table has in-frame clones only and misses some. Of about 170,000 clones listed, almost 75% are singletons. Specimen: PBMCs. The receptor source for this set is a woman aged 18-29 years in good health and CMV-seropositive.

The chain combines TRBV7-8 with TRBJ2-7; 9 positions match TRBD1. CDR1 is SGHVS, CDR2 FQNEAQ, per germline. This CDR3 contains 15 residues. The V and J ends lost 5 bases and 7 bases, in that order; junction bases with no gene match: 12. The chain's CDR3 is CASSPPRTGEDEQYF. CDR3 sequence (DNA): TGTGCCAGCAGCCCGCCTAGGACAGGGGAGGATGAGCAGTACTTC.

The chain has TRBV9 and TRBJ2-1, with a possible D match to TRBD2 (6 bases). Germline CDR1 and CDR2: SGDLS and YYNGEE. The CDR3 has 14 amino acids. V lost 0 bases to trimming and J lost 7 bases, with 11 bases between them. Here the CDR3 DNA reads TGTGCCAGCAGCGTAGGGGTCGGAGGGAATGAGCAGTTCTTC. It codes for CASSVGVGGNEQFF.

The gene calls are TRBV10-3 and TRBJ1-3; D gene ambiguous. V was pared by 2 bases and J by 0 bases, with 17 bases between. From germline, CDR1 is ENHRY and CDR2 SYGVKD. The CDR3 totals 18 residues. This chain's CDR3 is CAISEKAVPTFSGNTIYF. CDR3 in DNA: TGTGCCATCAGTGAGAAGGCAGTACCGACTTTCTCTGGAAACACCATATATTTT.

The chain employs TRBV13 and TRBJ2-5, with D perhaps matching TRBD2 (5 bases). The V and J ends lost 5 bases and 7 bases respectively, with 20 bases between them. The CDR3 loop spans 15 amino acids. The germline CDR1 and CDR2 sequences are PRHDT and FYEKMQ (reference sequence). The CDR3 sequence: CASSLDRTRSGTQYF. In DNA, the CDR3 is TGTGCCAGCAGCCTAGACCGGACCCGGAGCGGGACCCAGTACTTC.

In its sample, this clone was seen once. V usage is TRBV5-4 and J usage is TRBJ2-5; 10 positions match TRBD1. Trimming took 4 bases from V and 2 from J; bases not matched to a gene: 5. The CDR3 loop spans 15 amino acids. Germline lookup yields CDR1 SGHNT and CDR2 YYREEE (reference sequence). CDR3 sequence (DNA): TGTGCCAGCAGCACGGAGGGACAGGGGCAAGAGACCCAGTACTTC. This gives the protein CASSTEGQGQETQYF. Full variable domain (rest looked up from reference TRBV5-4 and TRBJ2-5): ETGVTQSPTHLIKTRGQQVTLRCSSQSGHNTVSWYQQALGQGPQFIFQYYREEENGRGNFPPRFSGLQFPNYSSELNVNALELDDSALYLCASSTEGQGQETQYFGPGTRLLVL.

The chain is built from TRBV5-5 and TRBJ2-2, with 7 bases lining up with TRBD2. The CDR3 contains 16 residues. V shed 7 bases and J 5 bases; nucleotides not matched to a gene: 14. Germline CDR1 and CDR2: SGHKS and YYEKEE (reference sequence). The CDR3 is CASLGEGSLRTGELFF. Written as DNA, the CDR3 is TGTGCCAGCTTGGGGGAGGGGAGTTTGAGGACCGGGGAGCTGTTTTTT. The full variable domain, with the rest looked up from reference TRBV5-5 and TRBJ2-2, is DAGVTQSPTHLIKTRGQQVTLRCSPISGHKSVSWYQQVLGQGPQFIFQYYEKEERGRGNFPDRFSARQFPNYSSELNVNALLLGDSALYLCASLGEGSLRTGELFFGEGSRLTVL.

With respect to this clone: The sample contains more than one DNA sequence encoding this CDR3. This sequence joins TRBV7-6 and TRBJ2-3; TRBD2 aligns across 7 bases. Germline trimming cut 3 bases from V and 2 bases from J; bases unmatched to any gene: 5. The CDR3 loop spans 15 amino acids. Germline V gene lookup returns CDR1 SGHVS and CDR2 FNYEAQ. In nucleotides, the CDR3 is TGTGCCAGCAGCTTGGGCGGGGGATACACAGATACGCAGTATTTT. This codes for CASSLGGGYTDTQYF.

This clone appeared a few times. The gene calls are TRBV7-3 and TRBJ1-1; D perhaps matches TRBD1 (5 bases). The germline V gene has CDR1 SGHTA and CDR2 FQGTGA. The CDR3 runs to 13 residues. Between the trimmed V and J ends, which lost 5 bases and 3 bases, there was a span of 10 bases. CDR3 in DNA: TGTGCCAGCAGCATAGGACAAGACACTGAAGCTTTCTTT. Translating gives CASSIGQDTEAFF.

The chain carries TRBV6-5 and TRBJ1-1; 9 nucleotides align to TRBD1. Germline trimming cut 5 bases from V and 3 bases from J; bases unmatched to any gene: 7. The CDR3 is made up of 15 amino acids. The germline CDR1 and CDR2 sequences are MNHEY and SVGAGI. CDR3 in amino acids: CASSQQGAGDTEAFF. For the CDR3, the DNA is TGTGCCAGCAGTCAACAGGGGGCTGGGGACACTGAAGCTTTCTTT.

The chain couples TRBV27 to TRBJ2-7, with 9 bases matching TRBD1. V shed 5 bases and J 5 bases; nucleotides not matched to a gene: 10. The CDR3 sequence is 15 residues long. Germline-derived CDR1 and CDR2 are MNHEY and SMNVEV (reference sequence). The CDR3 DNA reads TGTGCCAGCAGTAACTTCCGGGACAGGGACGACGAGCAGTACTTC. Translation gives CASSNFRDRDDEQYF.

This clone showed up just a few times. CDR3 coding DNA: TGTGCCAGCAGCAAGGGACAGAATATCGCAACTAATGAAAAACTGTTTTTT. It is translated as CASSKGQNIATNEKLFF. V and J are TRBV7-9 and TRBJ1-4; 7 nucleotides line up with TRBD1. The CDR3 has 17 residues. J was trimmed by 0 bases and V by 5 bases; bases with no gene match: 9. From germline, CDR1 is SEHNR and CDR2 FQNEAQ (reference sequence).

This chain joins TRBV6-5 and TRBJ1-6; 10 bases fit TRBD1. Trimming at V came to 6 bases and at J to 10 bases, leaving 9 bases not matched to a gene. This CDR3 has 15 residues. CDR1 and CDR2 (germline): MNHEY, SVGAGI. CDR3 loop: CASSPTGGASSPLHF. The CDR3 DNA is TGTGCCAGCAGCCCGACAGGGGGCGCGTCCTCACCCCTCCACTTT.

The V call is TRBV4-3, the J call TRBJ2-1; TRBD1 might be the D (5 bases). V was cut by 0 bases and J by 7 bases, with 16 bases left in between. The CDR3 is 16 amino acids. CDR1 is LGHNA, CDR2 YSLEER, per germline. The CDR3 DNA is TGCGCCAGCAGCCAAGATAGGGGTGGGGCCCTTAATGAGCAGTTCTTC. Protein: CASSQDRGGALNEQFF.

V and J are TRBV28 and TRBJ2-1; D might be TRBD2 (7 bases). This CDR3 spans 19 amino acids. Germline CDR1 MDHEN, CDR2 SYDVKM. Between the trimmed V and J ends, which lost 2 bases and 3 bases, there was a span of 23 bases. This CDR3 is CASSLGRPRGGKVYNEQFF. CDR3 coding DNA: TGTGCCAGCAGTTTAGGCCGTCCGAGGGGGGGCAAAGTCTACAATGAGCAGTTCTTC.

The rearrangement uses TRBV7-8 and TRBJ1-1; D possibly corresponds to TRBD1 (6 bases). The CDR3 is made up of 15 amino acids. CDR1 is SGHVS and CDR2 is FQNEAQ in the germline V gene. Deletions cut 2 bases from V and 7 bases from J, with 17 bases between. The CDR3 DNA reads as TGTGCCAGCAGCTTACGGGGAGGGGGAGGGATTGAAGCTTTCTTT. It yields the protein CASSLRGGGGIEAFF.

This CDR3 is CASSLSPGRDYEQYF. In DNA form, the CDR3 reads TGTGCCAGCAGTTTATCCCCAGGGAGGGACTACGAGCAGTACTTC. This chain connects TRBV27 to TRBJ2-7, with TRBD2 matching 7 bases. Trimming cost V 0 bases and J 3 bases; bases outside gene matches: 5. Germline CDR1 and CDR2: MNHEY and SMNVEV (reference sequence). This CDR3 is 15 amino acids long.

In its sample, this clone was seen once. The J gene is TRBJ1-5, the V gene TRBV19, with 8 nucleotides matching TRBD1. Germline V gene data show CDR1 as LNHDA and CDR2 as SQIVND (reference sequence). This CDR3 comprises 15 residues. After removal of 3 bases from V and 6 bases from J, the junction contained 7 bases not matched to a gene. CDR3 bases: TGTGCCAGTAGTATTTCCGGACAGGGAAGTCAGCCCCAGCATTTT. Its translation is CASSISGQGSQPQHF.

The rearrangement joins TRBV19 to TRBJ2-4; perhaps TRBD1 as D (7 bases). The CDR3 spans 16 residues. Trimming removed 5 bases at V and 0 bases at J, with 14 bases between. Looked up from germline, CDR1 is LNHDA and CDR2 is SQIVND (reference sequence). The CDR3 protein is CASSAGQHLAKNIQYF. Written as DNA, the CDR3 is TGTGCCAGTAGTGCGGGACAGCACCTAGCCAAAAACATTCAGTACTTC.

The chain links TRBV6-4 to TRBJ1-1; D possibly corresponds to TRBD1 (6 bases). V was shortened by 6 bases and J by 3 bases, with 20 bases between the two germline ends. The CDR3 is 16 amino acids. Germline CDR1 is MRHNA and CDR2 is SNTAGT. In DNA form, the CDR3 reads TGTGCCAGCAGGGAGGGGAGGGGGGGCGGGGACACTGAAGCTTTCTTT. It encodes CASREGRGGGDTEAFF.